This T cell receptor beta chain derives from a study of beta chain features in type 1 diabetes. The study's findings and limits: Among all four CD4+ subsets, Type 1 diabetes patients had TCRB CDR3s that were moderately but significantly shorter. Naive, central memory and regulatory TCRB repertoires appeared more similar among patients than healthy donors.

The authors obtained over 98% purity in all sorted populations. This clone turned up a few times. What it recognizes is unknown. The sequenced template was cDNA made from the entire isolated RNA. The average output of naive, central memory and regulatory T cell samples was about 3.3 million reads. Produced via immunoSEQ multiplex PCR; TCRdb's table is partial and in-frame only. The table has about 240,000 clones, 11% to 15% seen once. The CDR3 covers 15 residues. The V end lost 3 bases, the J end lost 0 bases, and 6 bases lay between the germline ends. CDR1 and CDR2 (germline): MNHEY, SMNVEV (reference sequence).

This receptor was taken from a man aged 30 to 45 with type 1 diabetes. What was sequenced was naive CD4+ T cells from blood. The chain has TRBV27 and TRBJ2-6, with D unresolved. In nucleotides, the CDR3 is TGTGCCAGCAGTTTTGGGCACTCTGGGGCCAACGTCCTGACTTTC. Protein sequence: CASSFGHSGANVLTF. The whole variable domain, remainder taken from reference TRBV27 and TRBJ2-6, is EAQVTQNPRYLITVTGKKLTVTCSQNMNHEYMSWYRQDPGLGLRQIYYSMNVEVTDKGDVPEGYKVSRKEKRNFPLILESPSPNQTSLYFCASSFGHSGANVLTFGAGSRLTVL.